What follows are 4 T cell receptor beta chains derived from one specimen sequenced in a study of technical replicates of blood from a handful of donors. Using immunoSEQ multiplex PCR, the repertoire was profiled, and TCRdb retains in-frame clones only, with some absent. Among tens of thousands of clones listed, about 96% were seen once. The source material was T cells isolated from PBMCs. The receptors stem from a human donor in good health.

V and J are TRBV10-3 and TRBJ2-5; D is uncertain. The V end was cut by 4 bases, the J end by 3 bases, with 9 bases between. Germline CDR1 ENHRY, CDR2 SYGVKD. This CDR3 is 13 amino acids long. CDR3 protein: CAISASPEETQYF. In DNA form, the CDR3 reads TGTGCCATCAGTGCGAGTCCGGAAGAGACCCAGTACTTC.

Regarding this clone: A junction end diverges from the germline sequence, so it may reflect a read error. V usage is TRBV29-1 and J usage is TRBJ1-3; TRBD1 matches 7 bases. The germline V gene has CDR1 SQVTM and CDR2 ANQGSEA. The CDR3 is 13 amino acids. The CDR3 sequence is CSVEDQRTGTVRF. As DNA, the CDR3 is TGCAGCGTTGAAGATCAGAGGACCGGGACAGTCCGTTTT.

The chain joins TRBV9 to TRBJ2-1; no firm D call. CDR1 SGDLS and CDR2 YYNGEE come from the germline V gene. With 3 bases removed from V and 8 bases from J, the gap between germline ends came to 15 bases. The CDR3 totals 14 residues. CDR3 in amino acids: CASSGASAVHEQFF. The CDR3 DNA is TGTGCCAGCAGCGGAGCCTCTGCGGTCCATGAGCAGTTCTTC.

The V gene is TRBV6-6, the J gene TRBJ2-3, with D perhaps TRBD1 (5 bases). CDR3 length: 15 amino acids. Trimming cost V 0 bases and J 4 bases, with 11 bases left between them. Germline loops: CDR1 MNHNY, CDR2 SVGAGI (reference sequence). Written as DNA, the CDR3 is TGTGCCAGCAGTTACTCGAGACAGAACGCAGATACGCAGTATTTT. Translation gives CASSYSRQNADTQYF.